This TCR beta chain was found in a study of graft-versus-host responses after intestinal transplantation. As for the study in general: Every recipient underwent anti-thymocyte globulin induction, then tacrolimus and steroids for roughly 3 years. General study results and limits: GvH clone levels peaked in circulation, and this peak was associated with early post-transplant HvG declines. Recipient bone marrow held GvH clones, some seen earlier in ileum or blood. Some patients had graft-donor T cell macrochimerism, and their allografts showed high graft-versus-host to host-versus-graft clonal ratios.

The method was immunoSEQ multiplex PCR; TCRdb's version includes in-frame clones alone and lacks a portion of them. In the table there are roughly 92,000 clones, under 90% of which are singletons. In the case of this clone: Its antigen remains unknown.

This CDR3 has 14 residues. The ends were cut back, 4 bases at V and 3 bases at J, with 13 bases in the middle. The germline CDR1 and CDR2 sequences are SGHNT and YYREEE (reference sequence). The material sequenced was unstimulated CD4+ T cells sorted from spleen or lymph node cells, taken before intestinal transplant. The J gene is TRBJ1-1, the V gene TRBV5-4, with D possibly matching TRBD1 (5 bases). The TCR originated in a human donor who received an intestinal transplant. Here the CDR3 DNA reads TGTGCCAGCAGCCCAACGCAGGGCTACACTGAAGCTTTCTTT. This encodes CASSPTQGYTEAFF. Complete variable domain (other parts from reference TRBV5-4 and TRBJ1-1): ETGVTQSPTHLIKTRGQQVTLRCSSQSGHNTVSWYQQALGQGPQFIFQYYREEENGRGNFPPRFSGLQFPNYSSELNVNALELDDSALYLCASSPTQGYTEAFFGQGTRLTVV.